Listed below are T cell receptor beta chains from one sample, sequenced in a study of technical replicates of blood from a handful of donors. Using immunoSEQ multiplex PCR, the repertoire was profiled, and TCRdb retains in-frame clones only, with some absent. Seen here are about 64,000 clones, less than 90% observed once, and the top ten hold 5.1%. The sequenced sample was PBMCs. The source of these receptors is a human donor in good health. Some clones in this sample may be carry-over from other donors' samples. CDR3s include the opening cysteine and the closing phenylalanine or tryptophan. The D gene is left open where the match is weak. The listing skips clone size in some rows; elsewhere it reads once, few, many or a size class.

-	TRBJ1-2	-	TRBV2	TGTGCCAGCAGTGGAAAGGTTATGCGGAGCCCTAACTATGGCTACACCTTC	CASSGKVMRSPNYGYTF
-	TRBJ2-7	-	TRBV18	TGTGCCAGCTCAATGGCCCACGAGCAGTACTTC	CASSMAHEQYF
-	TRBJ2-7	-	TRBV27	TGTGCCAGCAGTTTAAGAGGGACCTACGAGCAGTACTTC	CASSLRGTYEQYF
-	TRBJ2-1	-	TRBV7-2	TGTGCCAGCAGTTTAACCCCCAGTCTGACCTACAATGAGCAGTTCTTC	CASSLTPSLTYNEQFF
-	TRBJ1-2	TRBD1	TRBV14	TGTGCCAGCAGCCAAACTCGGTCAGGGGGAAGTTCTGGCTACACCTTC	CASSQTRSGGSSGYTF
-	TRBJ1-3	-	TRBV18	TGTGCCAGCTCACCAGTCCAGGGGCGCTCTGGAAACACCATATATTTT	CASSPVQGRSGNTIYF
-	TRBJ2-7	-	TRBV21-1	TGTGCCAGCAGCAGGGGACTAGCGGGGGGAGAGCAGTACTTC	CASSRGLAGGEQYF
-	TRBJ2-7	-	TRBV7-8	TGTGCCAGCGGCCCACAGACCTACGAGCAGTACTTC	CASGPQTYEQYF
-	TRBJ1-1	-	TRBV4-1	TGCGCCAGCAGCCAAGACCACAGCGGGGGGGGGCCTGAAGCTTTCTTT	CASSQDHSGGGPEAFF
-	TRBJ1-6	-	TRBV5-6	TGTGCCAGCAGCGCCTCCGTGGGGAGCGGTTCACCCCTCCACTTT	CASSASVGSGSPLHF
-	TRBJ1-2	-	TRBV2	TGTGCCAGCAGTACAGGGCGAGGCTACACCTTC	CASSTGRGYTF
-	TRBJ1-2	TRBD1	TRBV7-2	TGTGCCAGCAGCTTAGGGACAGGGAGGAGCTACACCTTC	CASSLGTGRSYTF
once	TRBJ2-7	-	TRBV5-5	TGTGCCAGCAGCTTGCTCGGAGGAGGCCTTTACGAGCAGTACTTC	CASSLLGGGLYEQYF
-	TRBJ1-6	TRBD1	TRBV9	TGTGCCAGCAGCGGACGGACAGGGGATAATAATTCACCCCTCCACTTT	CASSGRTGDNNSPLHF
-	TRBJ2-7	-	TRBV7-2	TGTGCCAGCAGCCCCGGAACTCGGAGGGAGCAGTACTTC	CASSPGTRREQYF
-	TRBJ2-5	TRBD1	TRBV7-9	TGTGCCAGCAGCTTACGGACAGGGTTAAGTGGTGAGACCCAGTACTTC	CASSLRTGLSGETQYF
few	TRBJ1-1	-	TRBV27	TGTGCCAGCAGTCCCCGGGGGGGGACTGAAGCTTTCTTT	CASSPRGGTEAFF
-	TRBJ1-1	-	TRBV2	TGTGCCAGCAGTGTTCAGGGCTTAACTGAAGCTTTCTTT	CASSVQGLTEAFF
-	TRBJ2-1	-	TRBV4-3	TGCGCCAGCAGCCAAGAAGGGAGAATGGATGAGCAGTTCTTC	CASSQEGRMDEQFF
-	TRBJ2-7	-	TRBV6-5	TGTGCCAGCAGTTACGGGGGCTCAACTTCCTACGAGCAGTACTTC	CASSYGGSTSYEQYF
few	TRBJ1-6	TRBD1	TRBV7-9	TGTGCCGCAGGGACAGGGGATAATTCACCCCTCCACTTT	CAAGTGDNSPLHF
-	TRBJ2-3	-	TRBV29-1	TGCAGCATTACAGGTCTTGCAGATACGCAGTATTTT	CSITGLADTQYF
-	TRBJ2-7	-	TRBV29-1	TGCAGCGTAGGGACTTCCCACGAGCAGTACTTC	CSVGTSHEQYF
-	TRBJ2-5	TRBD2	TRBV5-8	TGTGCCAGCAGCCCGGGACTAGCGGGAGGGTTCGGGGAGACCCAGTACTTC	CASSPGLAGGFGETQYF
-	TRBJ1-2	TRBD1	TRBV4-2	TGTGCCAGCCGAGACGGCCGCAGGGGGGACTATGGCTACACCTTC	CASRDGRRGDYGYTF
-	TRBJ1-2	-	TRBV4-1	TGCGCCAGCAGCCAAGATACAGGACAGAGCTATGGCTACACCTTC	CASSQDTGQSYGYTF
-	TRBJ2-4	TRBD2	TRBV5-6	TGTGCCAGCAGCCAGCGGGACTCCACGTGGTTC	CASSQRDSTWF
-	TRBJ1-1	TRBD1	TRBV5-5	TGTGCCAGCAGCCTGACAGGGGCGAACACTGAAGCTTTCTTT	CASSLTGANTEAFF
-	TRBJ2-7	-	TRBV19	TGTGCCAGTAGTATAGGAACGAGACAGGTTATCGAGCAGTACTTC	CASSIGTRQVIEQYF
-	TRBJ2-1	TRBD1	TRBV4-3	TGCGCCAGCAGCCAAATAAGGGGGCAGGGGCAGTTCTTC	CASSQIRGQGQFF
-	TRBJ1-2	-	TRBV7-2	TGTGCCAGCAGCTTTTATCAAATAGGTGACAGCAACTATGGCTACACCTTC	CASSFYQIGDSNYGYTF
-	TRBJ1-1	TRBD1	TRBV6-1	TGTGCCAGCCGAACGGGGGGACAGGGGGGTATTGAAGCTTTCTTT	CASRTGGQGGIEAFF
medium-sized	TRBJ2-1	TRBD2	TRBV7-9	TGTGCCAGCAGCTCAGCACTAGCGACCTACAATGAGCAGTTCTTC	CASSSALATYNEQFF
-	TRBJ2-7	-	TRBV18	TGTGCCAGCTCACCATTACAGAGCTCCTACGAGCAGTACTTC	CASSPLQSSYEQYF
few	TRBJ1-2	TRBD1	TRBV6-6	TGTGCCACTCTGGGCAGGGGGCGCGACTATGGCTACACCTTC	CATLGRGRDYGYTF
-	TRBJ2-1	TRBD2	TRBV9	TGTGCCAGCAGCTCCGGACAGGAAAAACTACTAGCGGGGGGACCAAATGAGCAGTTCTTC	CASSSGQEKLLAGGPNEQFF
-	TRBJ2-3	TRBD2	TRBV10-3	TGTGCCATCAGTGGGGGAGCGGGAGGGCGAGATACGCAGTATTTT	CAISGGAGGRDTQYF
-	TRBJ2-5	TRBD2	TRBV4-2	TGTGCCAGCAGCCAAAGCGGGGGGTACCAAGAGACCCAGTACTTC	CASSQSGGYQETQYF
once	TRBJ1-2	TRBD1	TRBV6-5	TGTGCCAGCAGTTACTCGATTACAGGGGGCATTGGCTACACCTTC	CASSYSITGGIGYTF
-	TRBJ2-5	TRBD2	TRBV19	TGTGCCAGTAACTCAGTAGCGGGAGGGCTCGAGACCCAGTACTTC	CASNSVAGGLETQYF